Sequencing of this T cell receptor beta chain was carried out in a study of PD-L1 blockade in urothelial cancer. Turning to the study itself: The patients' atezolizumab therapy, 1,200 mg intravenously every 3 weeks, started at some point between 2014 and 2015. Analyses were performed on blood at 3 weeks after treatment start (the second dose) and at 6 weeks. When blood samples were assessed, the median T cell count was about 130,000.

Some clones are missing from TCRdb's copy, which holds only in-frame ones; the method was immunoSEQ multiplex PCR. The table has 48,000 or so clones, approximately 78% seen once; the top ten hold 8.8%. Time point described: peripheral blood 6 weeks after treatment start. Metastatic or locally advanced urothelial carcinoma was present in the patients. The receptor comes from a man in his sixties or seventies with urothelial cancer. Source: PBMCs, taken around atezolizumab (anti-PD-L1) treatment.

Here the CDR3 DNA reads TGTGCCAGCTCCAAGAGGCTAGCGGAGAACACCGGGGAGCTGTTTTTT. Amino acid sequence: CASSKRLAENTGELFF. The rearrangement uses TRBV9 and TRBJ2-2, with 7 bases matching TRBD2. Germline CDR1 is SGDLS and CDR2 is YYNGEE. This CDR3 contains 16 residues. Losses at the gene ends were 7 bases for V and 1 base for J; bases not matched to a gene: 10.